These T cell receptor beta chains were read from a single sample in a study of T cells in Graves' hyperthyroidism and ophthalmopathy. TCRdb reprocessed the multiplex PCR reads with MiXCR, giving one entry per CDR3 protein. The table shows about 480,000 distinct CDR3 sequences, with roughly 14% occurring only once. The specimen was blood. The receptors here all came from a woman aged 18-29 years with Graves' hyperthyroidism. The CDR3 runs from the conserved cysteine through the conserved F or W. The D gene is left open where the match is weak. For some rows the clone size is stated as once, few or many, or as a class when expanded; others skip it.

cdr3_aa: CASSARGGYEQYF
cdr3_nt: TGTGCCAGCAGTGCCCGGGGGGGATACGAGCAGTACTTC
clone_size: many
v_call: TRBV6-1
j_call: TRBJ2-7
d_call: TRBD2

cdr3_aa: CASSGGGAGWTEAFF
cdr3_nt: TGTGCCAGCAGTGGAGGAGGGGCAGGGTGGACTGAAGCTTTCTTT
clone_size: many
v_call: TRBV2
j_call: TRBJ1-1
d_call: .

cdr3_aa: CASSAGTPGHYGYTF
cdr3_nt: TGCGCCAGCAGCGCCGGGACTCCTGGTCACTATGGCTACACCTTC
clone_size: many
v_call: TRBV5-1
j_call: TRBJ1-2
d_call: .

cdr3_aa: CAWSAREKLFF
cdr3_nt: TGTGCCTGGAGTGCCAGAGAAAAACTGTTTTTT
clone_size: many
v_call: TRBV30
j_call: TRBJ1-4
d_call: .

cdr3_aa: CASSADAGTEAFF
cdr3_nt: TGTGCCAGCAGCGCGGACGCGGGGACTGAAGCTTTCTTT
clone_size: few
v_call: TRBV11-3
j_call: TRBJ1-1
d_call: .

cdr3_aa: CASRGRQETQYF
cdr3_nt: TGTGCCAGCAGGGGACGACAAGAGACCCAGTACTTC
clone_size: many
v_call: TRBV6-2/TRBV6-3
j_call: TRBJ2-5
d_call: .

cdr3_aa: CSAGRSATGLEQFF
cdr3_nt: TGCAGTGCGGGGCGTAGCGCCACAGGGTTGGAGCAGTTCTTC
clone_size: .
v_call: TRBV20-1
j_call: TRBJ2-1
d_call: .

cdr3_aa: CATSRPGELLFF
cdr3_nt: TGTGCCACCAGTCGGCCGGGGGAGCTTCTGTTTTTT
clone_size: .
v_call: TRBV24-1
j_call: TRBJ2-2
d_call: .

cdr3_aa: CALGRQGVNNEQFF
cdr3_nt: TGTGCCCTAGGCCGACAGGGGGTTAACAATGAGCAGTTCTTC
clone_size: many
v_call: TRBV2
j_call: TRBJ2-1
d_call: TRBD1

cdr3_aa: CASSQVAIHEKLFF
cdr3_nt: TGCGCCAGCAGCCAAGTGGCGATCCATGAAAAACTGTTTTTT
clone_size: many
v_call: TRBV4-1
j_call: TRBJ1-4
d_call: .

cdr3_aa: CASSVGDSNQPQHF
cdr3_nt: TGTGCCAGCAGTGTAGGGGATAGCAATCAGCCCCAGCATTTT
clone_size: many
v_call: TRBV9
j_call: TRBJ1-5
d_call: .

cdr3_aa: CASSPLSGPGTDTQYF
cdr3_nt: TGTGCCAGCAGCCCCCTTAGCGGGCCTGGCACAGATACGCAGTATTTT
clone_size: many
v_call: TRBV7-8
j_call: TRBJ2-3
d_call: TRBD2

cdr3_aa: CASSQRTGSNQPQHF
cdr3_nt: TGCGCCAGCAGCCAAAGGACAGGATCAAATCAGCCCCAGCATTTT
clone_size: .
v_call: TRBV4-1
j_call: TRBJ1-5
d_call: TRBD1

cdr3_aa: CASGGRGGNTIYF
cdr3_nt: TGTGCCAGCGGGGGGAGAGGCGGAAACACCATATATTTT
clone_size: many
v_call: TRBV12-3/TRBV12-4
j_call: TRBJ1-3
d_call: .

cdr3_aa: CASSLLGPFSGNTIYF
cdr3_nt: TGTGCCAGCAGTCTCCTCGGACCGTTCTCTGGAAACACCATATATTTT
clone_size: many
v_call: TRBV27
j_call: TRBJ1-3
d_call: .

cdr3_aa: CASSVDFLNQPQHF
cdr3_nt: TGTGCCAGCAGCGTCGATTTCCTCAATCAGCCCCAGCATTTT
clone_size: .
v_call: TRBV9
j_call: TRBJ1-5
d_call: .

cdr3_aa: CSANGETQYF
cdr3_nt: TGCAGTGCTAATGGGGAGACCCAGTACTTC
clone_size: many
v_call: TRBV20-1
j_call: TRBJ2-5
d_call: .

cdr3_aa: CATSDPNTEAFF
cdr3_nt: TGTGCCACCAGTGACCCGAACACTGAAGCTTTCTTT
clone_size: many
v_call: TRBV24-1
j_call: TRBJ1-1
d_call: .

cdr3_aa: CASSQTLGRDTQYF
cdr3_nt: TGTGCCAGCAGCCAGACTTTAGGGAGAGATACGCAGTATTTT
clone_size: many
v_call: TRBV3-1
j_call: TRBJ2-3
d_call: .

cdr3_aa: CASSPGGQGKFF
cdr3_nt: TGTGCCAGCAGCCCGGGCGGGCAGGGGAAGTTCTTC
clone_size: many
v_call: TRBV12-3/TRBV12-4
j_call: TRBJ2-1
d_call: .

cdr3_aa: CASSFTATEAFF
cdr3_nt: TGTGCCAGCAGCTTCACTGCCACTGAAGCTTTCTTT
clone_size: .
v_call: TRBV7-3
j_call: TRBJ1-1
d_call: .

cdr3_aa: CASSPGGTSANEQFF
cdr3_nt: TGTGCCAGCAGCCCCGGAGGGACTAGCGCTAATGAGCAGTTCTTC
clone_size: many
v_call: TRBV11-3
j_call: TRBJ2-1
d_call: TRBD2

cdr3_aa: CASSPKGPSGNTIYF
cdr3_nt: TGTGCCAGCAGCCCAAAGGGACCTTCTGGAAACACCATATATTTT
clone_size: few
v_call: TRBV7-8
j_call: TRBJ1-3
d_call: .

cdr3_aa: CASSRTGTSAFF
cdr3_nt: TGTGCCAGCAGTCGAACAGGGACATCAGCTTTCTTT
clone_size: many
v_call: TRBV6-1
j_call: TRBJ1-1
d_call: .

cdr3_aa: CAWSVRDTKGSSPLHF
cdr3_nt: TGTGCCTGGAGTGTCCGGGACACCAAAGGGAGTTCACCCCTCCACTTT
clone_size: many
v_call: TRBV30
j_call: TRBJ1-6
d_call: .

cdr3_aa: CASSPWTGPNYGYTF
cdr3_nt: TGCGCCAGCAGCCCCTGGACAGGCCCTAACTATGGCTACACCTTC
clone_size: .
v_call: TRBV5-1
j_call: TRBJ1-2
d_call: TRBD1

cdr3_aa: CASSQDLRKPQGLGYTF
cdr3_nt: TGTGCCAGCAGCCAAGATCTCCGAAAGCCTCAGGGTCTAGGCTACACCTTC
clone_size: few
v_call: TRBV3-1
j_call: TRBJ1-2
d_call: .

cdr3_aa: CASTFGLDGETQYF
cdr3_nt: TGTGCCAGCACCTTTGGGCTAGACGGGGAGACCCAGTACTTC
clone_size: .
v_call: TRBV7-9
j_call: TRBJ2-5
d_call: .

cdr3_aa: CASTGLASTDTQYF
cdr3_nt: TGTGCCAGCACCGGACTAGCGAGCACAGATACGCAGTATTTT
clone_size: many
v_call: TRBV12-3/TRBV12-4
j_call: TRBJ2-3
d_call: TRBD2

cdr3_aa: CASSLLADRYNEQFF
cdr3_nt: TGTGCCAGCAGCCTACTAGCTGATAGATACAATGAGCAGTTCTTC
clone_size: few
v_call: TRBV9
j_call: TRBJ2-1
d_call: .

cdr3_aa: CASSLGSGTYYEQFF
cdr3_nt: TGTGCCAGCAGCTTAGGGAGCGGGACCTATTATGAGCAGTTCTTC
clone_size: many
v_call: TRBV7-6
j_call: TRBJ2-1
d_call: TRBD2

cdr3_aa: CASSPRAATNEKLFF
cdr3_nt: TGTGCCAGCAGCCCCCGGGCAGCAACTAATGAAAAACTGTTTTTT
clone_size: many
v_call: TRBV12-3/TRBV12-4
j_call: TRBJ1-4
d_call: .

cdr3_aa: CASRSGTGGQPQHF
cdr3_nt: TGTGCCAGCAGATCGGGGACCGGGGGTCAGCCCCAGCATTTT
clone_size: few
v_call: TRBV12-3/TRBV12-4
j_call: TRBJ1-5
d_call: .

cdr3_aa: CASSQAAGGETQYF
cdr3_nt: TGTGCCAGCAGCCAAGCAGCGGGCGGAGAGACCCAGTACTTC
clone_size: many
v_call: TRBV3-1
j_call: TRBJ2-5
d_call: .

cdr3_aa: CSVDDTEAFF
cdr3_nt: TGCAGCGTTGACGACACTGAAGCTTTCTTT
clone_size: many
v_call: TRBV29-1
j_call: TRBJ1-1
d_call: .

cdr3_aa: CASSLWTSGSQSNEQFF
cdr3_nt: TGTGCCAGCAGCTTATGGACTAGCGGCTCACAGAGTAATGAGCAGTTCTTC
clone_size: few
v_call: TRBV7-3
j_call: TRBJ2-1
d_call: TRBD2

cdr3_aa: CAGRTDTDTQYF
cdr3_nt: TGTGCCGGCAGGACCGACACAGATACGCAGTATTTT
clone_size: .
v_call: TRBV25-1
j_call: TRBJ2-3
d_call: .